The 19 T cell receptor beta chains given below trace back to one sample, sequenced in a study of graft-versus-host responses after intestinal transplantation. Sequenced by immunoSEQ multiplex PCR; TCRdb stores in-frame clones only, minus some. The sample yields 75,000 to 100,000 clones, 86% seen once. Sequences were derived from PBMCs, sampled 255 days after intestinal transplant. Receptors were obtained from a human patient who received an intestinal transplant, so some T cells may come from the graft donor.

The V gene is TRBV19, the J gene TRBJ2-5; the match to TRBD2 covers 12 bases. Trimming cost V 4 bases and J 0 bases; bases outside gene matches: 3. CDR1 and CDR2 from the germline V gene are LNHDA and SQIVND (reference sequence). There are 16 residues in the CDR3. The CDR3 region is CASSTLAGGDQETQYF. In DNA, the CDR3 is TGTGCCAGTAGTACACTAGCGGGGGGCGACCAAGAGACCCAGTACTTC.

This clone occurred a few times. The chain is built from TRBV27 and TRBJ1-1; D unclear. V gave up 3 bases and J gave up 1 base, with 9 bases separating them. CDR3 size: 14 residues. From germline, CDR1 is MNHEY and CDR2 SMNVEV (reference sequence). The CDR3 region is CASSFIPGNTEAFF. In DNA form, the CDR3 reads TGTGCCAGCAGTTTTATACCAGGGAACACTGAAGCTTTCTTT.

The chain links TRBV11-2 to TRBJ2-7, with unresolved D. The CDR3 runs to 13 residues. With 1 base removed from V and 4 bases from J, the gap between germline ends came to 8 bases. CDR1 is SGHAT, CDR2 FQNNGV, per germline. CDR3 DNA sequence: TGTGCCAGCAGCTTAGGGACCATATACGAGCAGTACTTC. Its protein is CASSLGTIYEQYF.

The CDR3, as DNA: TGTGCCAGCTGTAGGGGGCCTGAAGAGACCCAGTACTTC. Its protein product is CASCRGPEETQYF. This sequence joins TRBV6-6 and TRBJ2-5; 7 positions match TRBD1. The CDR3 has 13 amino acids. Trimming cost V 8 bases and J 3 bases; bases outside gene matches: 6. Germline V lookup: CDR1 MNHNY, CDR2 SVGAGI (reference sequence).

Here the CDR3 DNA reads TGTGCCAGCAGCGGAACCGGGACAGGCCTAGGGGGGGCCAACGTCCTGACTTTC. It translates to CASSGTGTGLGGANVLTF. The chain uses TRBV9 and TRBJ2-6; the match to TRBD1 covers 8 bases. There are 18 residues in the CDR3. Germline lookup yields CDR1 SGDLS and CDR2 YYNGEE. With 3 bases clipped from V and 4 bases from J, the junction kept 12 bases outside the gene matches.

V usage is TRBV6-4 and J usage is TRBJ2-2; 7 bases fit TRBD2. The CDR3 has 14 amino acids. With 4 bases clipped from V and 1 base from J, the junction kept 0 bases outside the gene matches. Per germline, CDR1 MRHNA and CDR2 SNTAGT. Here the CDR3 reads CASSASGNTGELFF. CDR3 DNA: TGTGCCAGCAGTGCTAGCGGGAACACCGGGGAGCTGTTTTTT.

The gene calls are TRBV7-9 and TRBJ1-6; 8 bases agree with TRBD1. Germline V gene lookup returns CDR1 SEHNR and CDR2 FQNEAQ (reference sequence). J gave up 8 bases and V 6 bases, and 6 bases lay outside the gene matches. This CDR3 spans 14 amino acids. Here the CDR3 DNA reads TGTGCCAGCAGTCGAGGACAGGGAGATTCACCCCTCCACTTT. It encodes CASSRGQGDSPLHF.

The CDR3 coding sequence is TGTGCCAGCAGCGGACCGAAGACAGGGGGCCTAGATACGCAGTATTTT. Translated, it gives CASSGPKTGGLDTQYF. The rearrangement links TRBV11-2 to TRBJ2-3, with 10 nucleotides matching TRBD1. The CDR3 is made up of 16 amino acids. Trimming took 5 bases from V and 5 from J; bases not matched to a gene: 10. Per the germline V gene, CDR1 is SGHAT and CDR2 is FQNNGV.

This rearrangement joins TRBV10-3 to TRBJ2-7; D uncertain. There are 13 residues in the CDR3. Germline lookup yields CDR1 ENHRY and CDR2 SYGVKD. V shed 5 bases and J shed 5 bases, with 13 bases lying between them. The chain's CDR3 is CAISPRSMDEQYV. DNA of the CDR3: TGTGCCATCAGTCCGCGCAGCATGGACGAGCAGTACGTC.

With respect to this clone: Different DNA sequences within this sample yield the same CDR3. The chain is built from TRBV6-4 and TRBJ2-7; 10 bases map to TRBD2. Germline values: CDR1 MRHNA, CDR2 SNTAGT. The V segment lost 3 bases and the J segment 2 bases; nucleotides outside the gene matches: 10. The CDR3 contains 17 residues. The CDR3 protein is CASSEWRLAGDPYEQYF. CDR3 in DNA: TGTGCCAGCAGTGAATGGCGGCTAGCGGGGGATCCCTACGAGCAGTACTTC.

This rearrangement joins TRBV14 to TRBJ2-3, with a possible D match to TRBD1 (6 bases). CDR3 length: 15 amino acids. CDR1 SGHDN and CDR2 FVKESK come from the germline V gene. With 4 bases removed from V and 1 base from J, the gap between germline ends came to 12 bases. The CDR3 is CASSLDSPRTDTQYF. In nucleotides, the CDR3 is TGTGCCAGCAGCCTGGACAGCCCTCGCACAGATACGCAGTATTTT.

The gene calls are TRBV5-1 and TRBJ1-3; D is ambiguous. Trimming took 0 bases from V and 0 from J, leaving 7 bases between them. Germline V gives CDR1 SGHRS, CDR2 YFSETQ. This CDR3 is 15 amino acids long. In DNA form, the CDR3 reads TGCGCCAGCAGCTTGGACAGTGTCTCTGGAAACACCATATATTTT. It yields the protein CASSLDSVSGNTIYF. The complete variable domain, with remaining parts taken from reference TRBV5-1 and TRBJ1-3, reads KAGVTQTPRYLIKTRGQQVTLSCSPISGHRSVSWYQQTPGQGLQFLFEYFSETQRNKGNFPGRFSGRQFSNSRSEMNVSTLELGDSALYLCASSLDSVSGNTIYFGEGSWLTVV.

The chain employs TRBV30 and TRBJ1-4; D not resolved. CDR1 and CDR2 from the germline V gene are GTSNPN and SVGIG (reference sequence). Trimming removed 5 bases at V and 7 bases at J, with 8 bases between. CDR3 length: 11 amino acids. The CDR3 loop reads CAWDRGEKLFF. The CDR3 bases are TGTGCCTGGGACCGGGGTGAAAAACTGTTTTTT.

The chain is built from TRBV7-2 and TRBJ1-1; 7 bases are a match to TRBD1. This CDR3 is 13 amino acids long. V gave up 4 bases and J gave up 4 bases; unmatched junction bases: 3. Germline values: CDR1 SGHTA, CDR2 FQGNSA. Here the CDR3 reads CASSSQGVTEAFF. The CDR3 DNA follows: TGTGCCAGCAGCTCCCAGGGGGTCACTGAAGCTTTCTTT.

The chain combines TRBV19 with TRBJ1-5, with 10 bases fitting TRBD1. Trimming removed 3 bases from V and 4 bases from J; junction bases left unmatched: 3. The CDR3 is made up of 15 amino acids. Germline CDR1 LNHDA, CDR2 SQIVND (reference sequence). The CDR3, as DNA: TGTGCCAGTAGTATCGGGACAGGGGTTAATCAGCCCCAGCATTTT. Amino acids: CASSIGTGVNQPQHF.

This chain uses TRBV27 with TRBJ1-4, with D perhaps matching TRBD1 (6 bases). The CDR3 runs to 14 residues. Trimming stripped 5 bases from V and 5 bases from J, with 12 bases between. Germline-derived CDR1 and CDR2 are MNHEY and SMNVEV (reference sequence). The CDR3 protein is CASSPWGGNEKLFF. CDR3 bases: TGTGCCAGCAGTCCATGGGGGGGCAATGAAAAACTGTTTTTT.

The rearrangement joins TRBV2 to TRBJ1-2; 10 positions agree with TRBD1. Germline CDR1 and CDR2: SNHLY and FYNNEI. The CDR3 extends over 13 amino acids. V shed 7 bases, J shed 4 bases, and the junction held 3 bases outside the gene matches. This chain's CDR3 is CASKGQGPYGYTF. The CDR3 DNA reads TGTGCCAGCAAGGGACAGGGGCCCTATGGCTACACCTTC.

The V and J genes are TRBV21-1 and TRBJ2-1; no DNA check was done on the table's D call, TRBD2. TRBV21-1 is recorded as a pseudogene. The CDR3 runs 17 residues. The CDR3, as DNA: TGTGCCAGCAGCAAAGGGGGGACTAGCGGGAGTAGGAATGAGCAGTTCTTC. It yields the protein CASSKGGTSGSRNEQFF.

The chain carries TRBV6-1 and TRBJ1-2; D unresolved. Germline V gene lookup returns CDR1 MNHNS and CDR2 SASEGT. The CDR3 sequence is 11 residues long. V lost 7 bases and J 4 bases, leaving 7 bases between the germline ends. CDR3 region: CASTHVYGYTF. CDR3 DNA: TGTGCCAGCACCCATGTCTATGGCTACACCTTC.